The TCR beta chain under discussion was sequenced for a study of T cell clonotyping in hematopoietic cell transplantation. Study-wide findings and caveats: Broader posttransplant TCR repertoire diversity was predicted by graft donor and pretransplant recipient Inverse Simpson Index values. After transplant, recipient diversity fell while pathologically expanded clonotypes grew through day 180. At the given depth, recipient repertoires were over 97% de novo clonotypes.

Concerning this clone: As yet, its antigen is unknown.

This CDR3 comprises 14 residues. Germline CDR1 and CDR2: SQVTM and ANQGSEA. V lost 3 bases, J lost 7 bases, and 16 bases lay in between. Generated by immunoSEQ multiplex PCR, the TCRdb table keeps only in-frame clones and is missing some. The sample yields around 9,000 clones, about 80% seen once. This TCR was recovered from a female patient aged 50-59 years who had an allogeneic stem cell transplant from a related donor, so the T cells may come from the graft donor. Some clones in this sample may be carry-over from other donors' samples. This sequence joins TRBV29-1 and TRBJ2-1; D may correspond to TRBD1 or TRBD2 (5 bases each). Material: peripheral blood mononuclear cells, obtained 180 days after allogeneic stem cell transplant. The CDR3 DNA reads TGCAGCGTTGAGACGGGGCCTTGGAGGAATGAGCAGTTCTTC. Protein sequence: CSVETGPWRNEQFF.